Below are 2 T cell receptor beta chains sequenced from a single sample in a study of blood T cells in healthy people across ages. The second PCR ran roughly 6 to 11 cycles with a sample-barcoded 5' primer and J-beta primers. MiXCR, applied by TCRdb to the 5' RACE reads, yields one record per CDR3 protein. The table has around 940,000 distinct CDR3 sequences, 51% seen once. Sequencing used blood. These receptors came from a woman aged 55-70 years in good health.

V usage is TRBV20-1 and J usage is TRBJ1-2; unclear D gene. The CDR3 is 13 residues long. The ends were cut back, 0 bases at V and 8 bases at J, with 13 bases in the middle. From germline, CDR1 is DFQATT and CDR2 SNEGSKA (reference sequence). The CDR3 DNA follows: TGCAGTGCTAGAGAAGGAGGGAGGCTCGGCTACACCTTC. It encodes CSAREGGRLGYTF.

The J gene is TRBJ1-6, the V gene TRBV28; unclear D gene. The length of the CDR3 is 14 residues. Germline V gives CDR1 MDHEN, CDR2 SYDVKM. V was cut by 2 bases and J by 10 bases, with 12 bases left in between. The CDR3 spells CASSLDTRGSPLHF. The CDR3 coding sequence is TGTGCCAGCAGTTTAGACACCCGGGGATCACCCCTCCACTTT.